These T cell receptor beta chains were read from a single sample in a study of cytomegalovirus exposure and HLA in healthy donors. Only in-frame clones appear in the TCRdb table, and some are missing; sequencing was by immunoSEQ multiplex PCR. The repertoire holds 170,000 or so clones, with roughly 80% as singletons. Specimen: PBMCs. Every receptor here comes from a woman aged 45-65 years in good health and CMV-seropositive. The CDR3 runs from the conserved cysteine through the conserved F or W. Fields, in order: J gene, V gene, CDR3 length, D gene, clone size, CDR3 protein, CDR3 DNA. A D gene is named only where the DNA matches it firmly. The listing skips clone size in some rows; elsewhere it reads once, few, many or a size class.

J gene: TRBJ2-2; V gene: TRBV15; CDR3 length: 14; D gene: .; clone size: few; CDR3 protein: CATSTGGDTGELFF; CDR3 DNA: TGTGCCACCAGCACCGGGGGTGACACCGGGGAGCTGTTTTTT
J gene: TRBJ2-5; V gene: TRBV4-1; CDR3 length: 13; D gene: TRBD2; clone size: .; CDR3 protein: CASSVPGLGTQYF; CDR3 DNA: TGCGCCAGCAGCGTACCGGGACTAGGGACCCAGTACTTC
J gene: TRBJ2-3; V gene: TRBV4-1; CDR3 length: 15; D gene: .; clone size: .; CDR3 protein: CASSPVWEGTDTQYF; CDR3 DNA: TGCGCCAGCAGCCCCGTATGGGAGGGCACAGATACGCAGTATTTT
J gene: TRBJ2-2; V gene: TRBV7-9; CDR3 length: 13; D gene: .; clone size: .; CDR3 protein: CASSPARSGELFF; CDR3 DNA: TGTGCCAGCAGCCCCGCCAGGTCCGGGGAGCTGTTTTTT
J gene: TRBJ1-6; V gene: TRBV5-6; CDR3 length: 14; D gene: .; clone size: .; CDR3 protein: CASSLGHQDSPLHF; CDR3 DNA: TGTGCCAGCAGCTTGGGGCACCAGGATTCACCCCTCCACTTT
J gene: TRBJ2-7; V gene: TRBV21-1; CDR3 length: 17; D gene: .; clone size: .; CDR3 protein: CASSKIGNNSLWTVQYF; CDR3 DNA: TGTGCCAGCAGCAAAATAGGGAATAACAGCTTGTGGACAGTGCAGTACTTC
J gene: TRBJ2-5; V gene: TRBV4-1; CDR3 length: 16; D gene: .; clone size: .; CDR3 protein: CASSQDPVRAQETQYF; CDR3 DNA: TGCGCCAGCAGCCAAGATCCGGTCAGGGCCCAAGAGACCCAGTACTTC
J gene: TRBJ1-1; V gene: TRBV6-5; CDR3 length: 13; D gene: .; clone size: .; CDR3 protein: CASSSVPNTEAFF; CDR3 DNA: TGTGCCAGCAGCTCGGTCCCGAACACTGAAGCTTTCTTT
J gene: TRBJ1-4; V gene: TRBV6-5; CDR3 length: 13; D gene: .; clone size: few; CDR3 protein: CASGRGANEKLFF; CDR3 DNA: TGTGCCAGCGGGAGGGGGGCTAATGAAAAACTGTTTTTT
J gene: TRBJ2-7; V gene: TRBV6-1; CDR3 length: 15; D gene: TRBD1; clone size: few; CDR3 protein: CASNTGGTFSYEQYF; CDR3 DNA: TGTGCCAGTAATACAGGGGGGACCTTCTCCTACGAGCAGTACTTC
J gene: TRBJ2-7; V gene: TRBV9; CDR3 length: 14; D gene: TRBD2; clone size: .; CDR3 protein: CASSVGAGKQEQYF; CDR3 DNA: TGTGCCAGCAGCGTAGGAGCGGGGAAACAAGAGCAGTACTTC
J gene: TRBJ2-2; V gene: TRBV5-8; CDR3 length: 16; D gene: .; clone size: .; CDR3 protein: CASSPGTRRDTGELFF; CDR3 DNA: TGTGCCAGCAGCCCCGGGACTCGGAGGGACACCGGGGAGCTGTTTTTT
J gene: TRBJ2-1; V gene: TRBV4-1; CDR3 length: 14; D gene: TRBD2; clone size: .; CDR3 protein: CASSQTTLANEQFF; CDR3 DNA: TGCGCCAGCAGCCAGACTACACTAGCGAATGAGCAGTTCTTC
J gene: TRBJ2-5; V gene: TRBV5-1; CDR3 length: 13; D gene: .; clone size: .; CDR3 protein: CASSRTDKETQYF; CDR3 DNA: TGCGCCAGCAGTAGGACAGACAAAGAGACCCAGTACTTC
J gene: TRBJ2-5; V gene: TRBV19; CDR3 length: 15; D gene: TRBD2; clone size: few; CDR3 protein: CASSIPGGRQETQYF; CDR3 DNA: TGTGCCAGTAGTATACCGGGAGGGAGGCAAGAGACCCAGTACTTC
J gene: TRBJ1-4; V gene: TRBV5-4; CDR3 length: 15; D gene: .; clone size: .; CDR3 protein: CASSQPGPGGEKLFF; CDR3 DNA: TGTGCCAGCAGCCAACCGGGTCCCGGTGGGGAAAAACTGTTTTTT
J gene: TRBJ2-7; V gene: TRBV5-1; CDR3 length: 16; D gene: .; clone size: once; CDR3 protein: CASGPTETRWAYEQYF; CDR3 DNA: TGCGCCAGCGGCCCCACCGAGACCCGATGGGCGTACGAGCAGTACTTC
J gene: TRBJ2-1; V gene: TRBV6-5; CDR3 length: 14; D gene: TRBD2; clone size: few; CDR3 protein: CASRAAGVYNEQFF; CDR3 DNA: TGTGCCAGCAGGGCGGCGGGGGTATACAATGAGCAGTTCTTC
J gene: TRBJ2-7; V gene: TRBV7-9; CDR3 length: 12; D gene: .; clone size: .; CDR3 protein: CASSLTSYEQYF; CDR3 DNA: TGTGCCAGCAGCTTGACTTCCTACGAGCAGTACTTC
J gene: TRBJ1-6; V gene: TRBV4-2; CDR3 length: 12; D gene: .; clone size: .; CDR3 protein: CASSQARPPLHF; CDR3 DNA: TGTGCCAGCAGCCAGGCGAGGCCCCCCCTCCACTTT
J gene: TRBJ1-1; V gene: TRBV6-5; CDR3 length: 16; D gene: .; clone size: .; CDR3 protein: CASSYSRWAINTEAFF; CDR3 DNA: TGTGCCAGCAGTTACTCCCGCTGGGCAATAAACACTGAAGCTTTCTTT
J gene: TRBJ2-7; V gene: TRBV6-1; CDR3 length: 15; D gene: TRBD2; clone size: .; CDR3 protein: CASTSGLAGSYEQYF; CDR3 DNA: TGTGCCAGCACCTCGGGACTAGCAGGGTCCTACGAGCAGTACTTC
J gene: TRBJ2-3; V gene: TRBV11-2; CDR3 length: 17; D gene: .; clone size: .; CDR3 protein: CASSPFRPGVQPDTQYF; CDR3 DNA: TGTGCCAGCAGCCCCTTCCGACCCGGGGTTCAGCCGGATACGCAGTATTTT
J gene: TRBJ1-4; V gene: TRBV15; CDR3 length: 16; D gene: .; clone size: .; CDR3 protein: CATSRDLSRLGEKLFF; CDR3 DNA: TGTGCCACCAGCAGAGATCTCAGCCGACTAGGTGAAAAACTGTTTTTT
J gene: TRBJ2-1; V gene: TRBV7-3; CDR3 length: 14; D gene: TRBD2; clone size: few; CDR3 protein: CASSFTGGGSEQFF; CDR3 DNA: TGTGCCAGCAGCTTTACGGGGGGGGGAAGTGAGCAGTTCTTC
J gene: TRBJ2-7; V gene: TRBV5-1; CDR3 length: 15; D gene: TRBD1; clone size: .; CDR3 protein: CASSIPGQASYEQYF; CDR3 DNA: TGCGCCAGCAGCATCCCGGGACAGGCCTCCTACGAGCAGTACTTC
J gene: TRBJ1-1; V gene: TRBV5-1; CDR3 length: 15; D gene: .; clone size: .; CDR3 protein: CASSLGHQGHTEAFF; CDR3 DNA: TGCGCCAGCAGCTTGGGGCATCAGGGCCACACTGAAGCTTTCTTT
J gene: TRBJ2-2; V gene: TRBV19; CDR3 length: 14; D gene: .; clone size: .; CDR3 protein: CASSTQGWVGELFF; CDR3 DNA: TGTGCCAGTAGTACTCAGGGTTGGGTCGGGGAGCTGTTTTTT
J gene: TRBJ1-5; V gene: TRBV12-5; CDR3 length: 14; D gene: .; clone size: .; CDR3 protein: CATQTEYSNQPQHF; CDR3 DNA: TGTGCTACCCAGACAGAATATAGCAATCAGCCCCAGCATTTT
J gene: TRBJ2-2; V gene: TRBV11-2; CDR3 length: 17; D gene: TRBD2; clone size: .; CDR3 protein: CASSHLGSGGAGGELFF; CDR3 DNA: TGTGCCAGCAGCCACCTGGGTAGCGGGGGGGCAGGTGGGGAGCTGTTTTTT
J gene: TRBJ2-7; V gene: TRBV2; CDR3 length: 17; D gene: .; clone size: .; CDR3 protein: CASSDQPGHSRGYEQYF; CDR3 DNA: TGTGCCAGCAGTGATCAGCCGGGACACTCAAGGGGCTACGAGCAGTACTTC
J gene: TRBJ2-7; V gene: TRBV5-1; CDR3 length: 15; D gene: TRBD1; clone size: .; CDR3 protein: CASSLGTGGGYEQYF; CDR3 DNA: TGCGCCAGCAGCCTCGGGACAGGGGGAGGATACGAGCAGTACTTC
J gene: TRBJ2-1; V gene: TRBV7-2; CDR3 length: 15; D gene: TRBD1; clone size: .; CDR3 protein: CASSSRHRGYNEQFF; CDR3 DNA: TGTGCCAGCAGCTCACGGCACAGGGGCTACAATGAGCAGTTCTTC
J gene: TRBJ2-3; V gene: TRBV5-1; CDR3 length: 15; D gene: TRBD2; clone size: .; CDR3 protein: CASSLAAGATDTQYF; CDR3 DNA: TGCGCCAGCAGCTTGGCAGCGGGGGCCACAGATACGCAGTATTTT
J gene: TRBJ2-5; V gene: TRBV9; CDR3 length: 15; D gene: TRBD1; clone size: few; CDR3 protein: CASSVGQAYQETQYF; CDR3 DNA: TGTGCCAGCAGCGTGGGACAGGCGTACCAAGAGACCCAGTACTTC
J gene: TRBJ1-4; V gene: TRBV30; CDR3 length: 12; D gene: .; clone size: .; CDR3 protein: CAGKGGTAKLFF; CDR3 DNA: TGTGCCGGCAAGGGGGGGACTGCAAAACTGTTTTTT
J gene: TRBJ2-3; V gene: TRBV10-1; CDR3 length: 13; D gene: .; clone size: .; CDR3 protein: CASGVEYPDTQYF; CDR3 DNA: TGCGCCAGCGGAGTTGAGTACCCAGATACGCAGTATTTT
J gene: TRBJ2-5; V gene: TRBV7-9; CDR3 length: 13; D gene: .; clone size: .; CDR3 protein: CASSPVPQETQYF; CDR3 DNA: TGTGCCAGCAGCCCCGTCCCCCAAGAGACCCAGTACTTC
J gene: TRBJ2-7; V gene: TRBV6-5; CDR3 length: 15; D gene: .; clone size: .; CDR3 protein: CAGTWGGTGKRRLYF; CDR3 DNA: TGTGCCGGCACCTGGGGGGGCACGGGCAAGAGGCGGCTGTACTTC
J gene: TRBJ2-3; V gene: TRBV7-9; CDR3 length: 16; D gene: TRBD2; clone size: once; CDR3 protein: CASSLVGGGGADTQYF; CDR3 DNA: TGTGCCAGCAGCTTAGTTGGAGGCGGGGGTGCGGATACGCAGTATTTT
J gene: TRBJ1-5; V gene: TRBV7-9; CDR3 length: 15; D gene: .; clone size: .; CDR3 protein: CASSSLSQDYKPQHF; CDR3 DNA: TGTGCCAGCAGCTCGCTTTCCCAGGATTATAAGCCCCAGCATTTT
J gene: TRBJ2-3; V gene: TRBV6-6; CDR3 length: 14; D gene: .; clone size: .; CDR3 protein: CASRQSLATDTQYF; CDR3 DNA: TGTGCCAGCAGGCAGTCCCTAGCCACAGATACGCAGTATTTT
J gene: TRBJ2-3; V gene: TRBV4-2; CDR3 length: 16; D gene: TRBD2; clone size: .; CDR3 protein: CASSQDPLAGTDTQYF; CDR3 DNA: TGTGCCAGCAGCCAAGATCCCCTAGCGGGCACAGATACGCAGTATTTT
J gene: TRBJ2-1; V gene: TRBV29-1; CDR3 length: 15; D gene: TRBD1; clone size: .; CDR3 protein: CSVEDHRTGNNEQFF; CDR3 DNA: TGCAGCGTTGAAGATCACAGGACAGGGAACAATGAGCAGTTCTTC
J gene: TRBJ2-3; V gene: TRBV6-1; CDR3 length: 15; D gene: TRBD2; clone size: .; CDR3 protein: CASSPTSGGADTQYF; CDR3 DNA: TGTGCCAGCAGTCCAACTAGCGGGGGGGCAGATACGCAGTATTTT
J gene: TRBJ2-1; V gene: TRBV11-2; CDR3 length: 11; D gene: .; clone size: .; CDR3 protein: CASSFSNEQFF; CDR3 DNA: TGTGCCAGCAGCTTCAGTAATGAGCAGTTCTTC
J gene: TRBJ2-3; V gene: TRBV7-3; CDR3 length: 15; D gene: .; clone size: .; CDR3 protein: CASRPSRIFTDTQYF; CDR3 DNA: TGTGCCAGCCGTCCGTCGAGGATCTTCACAGATACGCAGTATTTT
J gene: TRBJ2-3; V gene: TRBV15; CDR3 length: 14; D gene: .; clone size: few; CDR3 protein: CATSRARFTDTQYF; CDR3 DNA: TGTGCCACCAGCAGAGCCCGGTTCACAGATACGCAGTATTTT
J gene: TRBJ2-3; V gene: TRBV6-5; CDR3 length: 15; D gene: TRBD1; clone size: once; CDR3 protein: CASSYGTGGTDTQYF; CDR3 DNA: TGTGCCAGCAGTTACGGGACAGGGGGCACAGATACGCAGTATTTT
J gene: TRBJ1-4; V gene: TRBV5-1; CDR3 length: 13; D gene: TRBD1; clone size: .; CDR3 protein: CASSGTGEEKLFF; CDR3 DNA: TGCGCCAGCTCCGGGACAGGGGAAGAAAAACTGTTTTTT
J gene: TRBJ2-7; V gene: TRBV5-6; CDR3 length: 15; D gene: TRBD1; clone size: .; CDR3 protein: CASRRGRDRGYEQYF; CDR3 DNA: TGTGCCAGCAGGCGGGGTCGTGACAGGGGCTACGAGCAGTACTTC
J gene: TRBJ2-2; V gene: TRBV5-1; CDR3 length: 14; D gene: .; clone size: .; CDR3 protein: CASSFAEGIGELFF; CDR3 DNA: TGCGCCAGCAGCTTTGCCGAGGGAATCGGGGAGCTGTTTTTT
J gene: TRBJ2-3; V gene: TRBV14; CDR3 length: 18; D gene: TRBD2; clone size: .; CDR3 protein: CASSQVLAGGPDTDTQYF; CDR3 DNA: TGTGCCAGCAGCCAAGTGCTCGCGGGGGGGCCGGACACAGATACGCAGTATTTT